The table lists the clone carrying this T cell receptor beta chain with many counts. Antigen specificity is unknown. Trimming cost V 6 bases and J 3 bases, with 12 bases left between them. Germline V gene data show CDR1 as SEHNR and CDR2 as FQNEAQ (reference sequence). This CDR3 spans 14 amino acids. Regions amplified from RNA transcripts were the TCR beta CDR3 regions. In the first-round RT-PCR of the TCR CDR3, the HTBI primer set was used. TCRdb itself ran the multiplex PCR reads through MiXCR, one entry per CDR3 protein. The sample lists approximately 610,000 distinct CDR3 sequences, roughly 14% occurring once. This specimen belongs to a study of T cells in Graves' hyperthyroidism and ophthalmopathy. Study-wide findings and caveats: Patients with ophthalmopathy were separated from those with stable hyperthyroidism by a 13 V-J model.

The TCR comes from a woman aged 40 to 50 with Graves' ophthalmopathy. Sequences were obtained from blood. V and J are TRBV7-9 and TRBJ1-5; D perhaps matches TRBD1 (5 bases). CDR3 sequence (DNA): TGTGCCAGCAGTACACAGGCCTACAATCAGCCCCAGCATTTT. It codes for CASSTQAYNQPQHF.